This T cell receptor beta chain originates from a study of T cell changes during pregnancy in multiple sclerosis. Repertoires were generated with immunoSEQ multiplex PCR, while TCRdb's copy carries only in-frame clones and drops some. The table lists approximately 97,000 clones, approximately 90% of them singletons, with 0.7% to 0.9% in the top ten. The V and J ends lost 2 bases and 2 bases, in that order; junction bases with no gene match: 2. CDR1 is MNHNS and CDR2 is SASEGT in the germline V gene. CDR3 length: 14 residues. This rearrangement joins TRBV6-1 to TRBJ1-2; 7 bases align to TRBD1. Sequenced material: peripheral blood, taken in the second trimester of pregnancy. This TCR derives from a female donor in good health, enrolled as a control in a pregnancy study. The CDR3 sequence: CASSESGQNYGYTF. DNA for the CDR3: TGTGCCAGCAGTGAATCGGGACAGAACTATGGCTACACCTTC.